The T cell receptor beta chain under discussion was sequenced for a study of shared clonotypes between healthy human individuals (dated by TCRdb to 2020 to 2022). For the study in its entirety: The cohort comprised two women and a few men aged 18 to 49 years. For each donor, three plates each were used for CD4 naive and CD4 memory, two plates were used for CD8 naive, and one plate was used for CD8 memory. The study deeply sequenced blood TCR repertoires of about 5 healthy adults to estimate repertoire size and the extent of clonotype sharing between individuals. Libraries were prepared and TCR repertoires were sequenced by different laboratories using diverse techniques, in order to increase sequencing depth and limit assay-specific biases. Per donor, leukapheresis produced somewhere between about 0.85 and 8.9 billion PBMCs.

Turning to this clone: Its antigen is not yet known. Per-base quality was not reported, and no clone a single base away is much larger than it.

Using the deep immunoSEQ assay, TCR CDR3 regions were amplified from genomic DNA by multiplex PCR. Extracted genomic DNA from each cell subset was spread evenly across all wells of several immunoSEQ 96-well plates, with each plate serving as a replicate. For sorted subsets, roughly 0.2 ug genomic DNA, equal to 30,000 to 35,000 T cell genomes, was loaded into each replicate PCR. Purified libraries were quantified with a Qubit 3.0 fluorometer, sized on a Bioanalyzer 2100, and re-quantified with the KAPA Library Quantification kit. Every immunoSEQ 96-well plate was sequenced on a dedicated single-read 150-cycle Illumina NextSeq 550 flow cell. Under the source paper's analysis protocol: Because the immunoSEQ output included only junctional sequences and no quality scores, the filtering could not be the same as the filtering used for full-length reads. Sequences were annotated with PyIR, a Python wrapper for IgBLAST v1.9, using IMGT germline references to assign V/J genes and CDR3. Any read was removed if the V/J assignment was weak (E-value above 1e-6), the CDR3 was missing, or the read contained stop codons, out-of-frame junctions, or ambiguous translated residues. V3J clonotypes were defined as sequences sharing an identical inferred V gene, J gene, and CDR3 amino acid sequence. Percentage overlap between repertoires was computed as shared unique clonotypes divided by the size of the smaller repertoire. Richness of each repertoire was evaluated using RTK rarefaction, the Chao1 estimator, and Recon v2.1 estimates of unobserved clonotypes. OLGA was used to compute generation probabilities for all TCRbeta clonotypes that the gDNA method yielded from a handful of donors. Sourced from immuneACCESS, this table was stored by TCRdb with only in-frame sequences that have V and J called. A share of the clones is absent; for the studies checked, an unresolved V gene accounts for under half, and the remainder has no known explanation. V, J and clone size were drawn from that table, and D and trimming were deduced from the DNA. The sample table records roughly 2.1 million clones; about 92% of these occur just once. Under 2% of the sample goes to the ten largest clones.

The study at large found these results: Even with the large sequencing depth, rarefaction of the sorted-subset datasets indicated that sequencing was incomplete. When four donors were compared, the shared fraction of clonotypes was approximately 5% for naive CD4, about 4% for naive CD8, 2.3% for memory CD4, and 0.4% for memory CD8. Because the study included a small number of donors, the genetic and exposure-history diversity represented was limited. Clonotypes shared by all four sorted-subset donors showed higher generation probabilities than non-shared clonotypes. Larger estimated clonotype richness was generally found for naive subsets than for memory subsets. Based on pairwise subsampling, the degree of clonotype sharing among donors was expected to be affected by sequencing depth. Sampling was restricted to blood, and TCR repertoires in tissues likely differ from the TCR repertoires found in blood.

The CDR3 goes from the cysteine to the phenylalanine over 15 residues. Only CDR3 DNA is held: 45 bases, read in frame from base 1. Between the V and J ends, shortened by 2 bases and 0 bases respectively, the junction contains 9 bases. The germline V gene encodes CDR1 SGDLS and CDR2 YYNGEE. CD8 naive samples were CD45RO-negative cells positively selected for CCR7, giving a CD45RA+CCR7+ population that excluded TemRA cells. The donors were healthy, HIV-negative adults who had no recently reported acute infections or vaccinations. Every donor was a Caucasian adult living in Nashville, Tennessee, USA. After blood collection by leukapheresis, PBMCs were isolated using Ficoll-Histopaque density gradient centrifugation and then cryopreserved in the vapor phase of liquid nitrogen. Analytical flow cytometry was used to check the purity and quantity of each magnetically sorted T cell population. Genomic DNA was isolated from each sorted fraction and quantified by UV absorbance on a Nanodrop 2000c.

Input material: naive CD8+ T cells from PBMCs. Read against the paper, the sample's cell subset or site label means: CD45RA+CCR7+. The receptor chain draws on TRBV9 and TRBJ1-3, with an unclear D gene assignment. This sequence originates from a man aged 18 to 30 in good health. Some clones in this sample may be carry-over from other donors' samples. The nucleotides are TGTGCCAGCAGCGTCAAACCTGTCTCTGGAAACACCATATATTTT. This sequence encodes CASSVKPVSGNTIYF.